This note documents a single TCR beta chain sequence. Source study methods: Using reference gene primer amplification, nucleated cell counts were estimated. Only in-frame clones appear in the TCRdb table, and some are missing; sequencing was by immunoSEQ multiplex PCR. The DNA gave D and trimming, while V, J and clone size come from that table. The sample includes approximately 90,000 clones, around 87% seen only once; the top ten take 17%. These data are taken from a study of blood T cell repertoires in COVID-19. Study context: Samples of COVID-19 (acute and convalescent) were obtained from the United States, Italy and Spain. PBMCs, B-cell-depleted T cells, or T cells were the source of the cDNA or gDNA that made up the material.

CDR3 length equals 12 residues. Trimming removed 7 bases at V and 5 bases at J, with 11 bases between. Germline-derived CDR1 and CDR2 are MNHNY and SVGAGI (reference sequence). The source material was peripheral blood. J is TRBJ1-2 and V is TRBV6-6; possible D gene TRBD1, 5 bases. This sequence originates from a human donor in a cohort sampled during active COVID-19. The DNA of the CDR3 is TGTGCCAGCAACGTCCAGGGTTATGGCTACACCTTC. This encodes CASNVQGYGYTF.